These T cell receptor beta chains were read from a single sample in a study of blood T cell repertoires in COVID-19. Only in-frame clones appear in the TCRdb table, and some are missing; sequencing was by immunoSEQ multiplex PCR. Among under 300,000 clones listed, roughly 80% were seen once. Input material: peripheral blood. The receptors derive from a woman aged 18-29 years with acute or convalescent COVID-19. CDR3s include the opening cysteine and the closing phenylalanine or tryptophan. D genes are given only for firm matches. Expanded clones are given a class, and other clones once, few, many or no size at all.

J | V | D | size | CDR3 | DNA
TRBJ1-6 | TRBV4-3 | TRBD1 | few | CASSRETGDNSPLHF | TGCGCCAGCAGCCGGGAGACAGGGGATAATTCACCCCTCCACTTT
TRBJ2-7 | TRBV6-5 | TRBD1 | . | CASAPDRVSYEQYF | TGTGCCAGCGCCCCCGACAGGGTATCCTACGAGCAGTACTTC
TRBJ2-1 | TRBV30 | . | . | CAWSAMAGISYNEQFF | TGTGCCTGGAGTGCCATGGCGGGAATTTCCTACAATGAGCAGTTCTTC
TRBJ1-6 | TRBV2 | . | once | CASSELRENSPLHF | TGTGCCAGCAGTGAGTTAAGAGAAAATTCACCCCTCCACTTT
TRBJ2-3 | TRBV6-2/TRBV6-3 | . | once | CASSYYRETDTQYF | TGTGCCAGCAGTTACTATCGGGAGACAGATACGCAGTATTTT
TRBJ2-7 | TRBV27 | . | . | CASSSLSFSYEQYF | TGTGCCAGCAGTTCTTTGAGTTTCTCCTACGAGCAGTACTTC
TRBJ1-4 | TRBV7-9 | TRBD1 | . | CASSSGQGKEKLFF | TGTGCCAGCAGCTCGGGACAGGGTAAAGAAAAACTGTTTTTT
TRBJ2-5 | TRBV9 | TRBD2 | once | CASSPPGLAVSQYF | TGTGCCAGCAGCCCCCCGGGACTAGCGGTTAGCCAGTACTTC
TRBJ2-3 | TRBV9 | . | . | CASNPSGTPTDTQYF | TGTGCCAGCAACCCTTCCGGGACTCCCACAGATACGCAGTATTTT
TRBJ1-5 | TRBV18 | . | . | CASSPRGGGSNQPQHF | TGTGCCAGCTCACCAAGGGGTGGGGGGAGCAATCAGCCCCAGCATTTT
TRBJ2-1 | TRBV4-3 | . | . | CASSQEVRYEQFF | TGCGCCAGCAGCCAAGAGGTACGGTATGAGCAGTTCTTC
TRBJ1-6 | TRBV2 | TRBD1 | . | CASSEDRGFNSPLHF | TGTGCCAGCAGTGAAGACAGGGGCTTTAATTCACCCCTCCACTTT
TRBJ1-2 | TRBV10-3 | TRBD1 | few | CAISPGTAGDYGYTF | TGTGCCATCAGTCCCGGGACAGCTGGCGACTATGGCTACACCTTC
TRBJ1-2 | TRBV21-1 | . | . | CASSKRAEINPTGIDYGYTF | TGTGCCAGCAGCAAAAGGGCGGAGATCAACCCTACAGGGATCGACTATGGCTACACCTTC
TRBJ2-3 | TRBV7-9 | . | . | CASSLVEDTQYF | TGTGCCAGCAGCTTAGTAGAAGATACGCAGTATTTT
TRBJ1-6 | TRBV5-1 | TRBD1 | . | CASSIVTGGKEPLHF | TGCGCCAGCAGCATAGTGACAGGGGGCAAGGAGCCCCTCCACTTT
TRBJ1-2 | TRBV11-2 | . | . | CASSFTNYGYTF | TGTGCCAGCAGCTTTACTAACTATGGCTACACCTTC
TRBJ2-1 | TRBV19 | TRBD2 | few | CASSKKSASGTNNEQFF | TGTGCCAGTAGTAAAAAAAGCGCTAGCGGGACGAACAATGAGCAGTTCTTC
TRBJ2-1 | TRBV3-1/TRBV3-2 | TRBD2 | . | CASSQVRGSSYNEQFF | TGTGCCAGCAGCCAAGTGCGGGGGAGCTCCTACAATGAGCAGTTCTTC
TRBJ1-6 | TRBV5-5 | . | . | CASSWGVGDSPLHF | TGTGCCAGCAGTTGGGGGGTCGGAGATTCACCCCTCCACTTT
TRBJ1-2 | TRBV5-5 | TRBD1 | . | CASSEDRVIPSLAYTF | TGTGCCAGCAGCGAAGACAGGGTCATCCCCTCTCTAGCCTACACCTTC
TRBJ2-5 | TRBV7-2 | TRBD1 | . | CASAPGQGWETQYF | TGTGCCAGCGCTCCGGGACAGGGCTGGGAGACCCAGTACTTC
TRBJ2-3 | TRBV5-1 | . | . | CASRPPGLYTDTQYF | TGCGCCAGCAGGCCCCCTGGACTTTACACAGATACGCAGTATTTT
TRBJ1-2 | TRBV27 | . | few | CASSLSQGGGYTF | TGTGCCAGCAGTTTAAGCCAGGGAGGCGGCTACACCTTC
TRBJ2-7 | TRBV21-1 | . | once | CASSPRRQGVINEQYF | TGTGCCAGCAGCCCACGTAGGCAGGGGGTAATAAACGAGCAGTACTTC
TRBJ1-2 | TRBV28 | . | . | CASLQGLQYGYTF | TGTGCCAGCCTCCAGGGACTTCAATATGGCTACACCTTC
TRBJ2-3 | TRBV9 | TRBD2 | . | CASSPTGWRGNTDTQYF | TGTGCCAGCAGCCCCACCGGCTGGCGGGGGAACACAGATACGCAGTATTTT
TRBJ2-7 | TRBV28 | TRBD2 | . | CASSFPGAGGPYEQYF | TGTGCCAGCAGTTTTCCCGGGGCGGGAGGGCCCTACGAGCAGTACTTC
TRBJ2-1 | TRBV6-2/TRBV6-3 | . | . | CASSYHRVRAYNEQFF | TGTGCCAGCAGTTACCATCGGGTCAGGGCCTACAATGAGCAGTTCTTC
TRBJ1-6 | TRBV9 | TRBD1 | . | CASSVDGQGNSPLHF | TGTGCCAGCAGCGTAGACGGACAGGGTAATTCACCCCTCCACTTT
TRBJ2-2 | TRBV7-2 | TRBD2 | . | CASSLGLAGITGELFF | TGTGCCAGCAGCTTGGGACTAGCGGGAATCACCGGGGAGCTGTTTTTT
TRBJ2-1 | TRBV5-4 | . | . | CASSATALGGPSYNEQFF | TGTGCCAGCAGCGCCACGGCCCTTGGCGGCCCCTCCTACAATGAGCAGTTCTTC
TRBJ2-7 | TRBV18 | . | once | CASSPRGYEQYF | TGTGCCAGCTCACCGAGGGGGTACGAGCAGTACTTC
TRBJ1-1 | TRBV2 | . | . | CASSVTELTEAFF | TGTGCCAGCAGTGTGACAGAACTCACTGAAGCTTTCTTT
TRBJ1-2 | TRBV7-2 | TRBD1 | . | CASSLGSQGASYGYTF | TGTGCCAGCAGCTTAGGTTCCCAGGGGGCAAGCTATGGCTACACCTTC
TRBJ1-5 | TRBV28 | TRBD1 | . | CAGKGQGPGQPQHF | TGTGCCGGGAAGGGACAGGGCCCTGGTCAGCCCCAGCATTTT
TRBJ1-5 | TRBV28 | TRBD1 | . | CASSFYLLDRGNQPQHF | TGTGCCAGCAGTTTCTACTTACTCGACAGGGGCAATCAGCCCCAGCATTTT
TRBJ1-5 | TRBV6-2/TRBV6-3 | TRBD1 | . | CASSQDRAVLNQPQHF | TGTGCCAGCAGTCAGGACAGGGCGGTCCTGAATCAGCCCCAGCATTTT
TRBJ2-5 | TRBV7-2 | . | . | CASSLNAGLETQYF | TGTGCCAGCAGCTTAAACGCAGGGTTAGAGACCCAGTACTTC